The 6 T cell receptor beta chains listed next were all sequenced from one sample in a study of cytomegalovirus exposure and HLA in healthy donors (dated by TCRdb to the late 2010s). Library construction relied on the immunoSEQ multiplex PCR assay. For the multiplex PCR, a mixture combining 60 forward primers for TCR Vbeta segments and 13 reverse primers for TCR Jbeta segments was used. TCRdb mirrors the immuneACCESS table, restricted to in-frame sequences. Some clones are absent from its copies; in checked studies, under half trace to an unresolved V gene, and the reason for the others is unknown. The sample data list under 150,000 clones, and roughly four fifths of these were observed just once. Of the sample, about 1.8% is held by the ten largest clones. The source material was PBMCs. Every receptor here comes from a woman aged 50 to 60 in good health and CMV-seronegative.

The V gene is TRBV12-5, the J gene TRBJ1-1, with D perhaps TRBD1 (6 bases). Trimming removed 1 base from V and 0 bases from J, with 21 bases in between. The CDR3 is 19 amino acids. Germline CDR1 and CDR2: LGHNT and FRNRAP. CDR3 nucleotide sequence: TGTGCTAGTGGTTTGGCCCTTCCGGGACAAAGGCGTTTGAACACTGAAGCTTTCTTT. The encoded protein is CASGLALPGQRRLNTEAFF.

The chain carries TRBV7-9 and TRBJ1-5; possible D gene TRBD1, 5 bases. CDR3 length: 17 residues. CDR1 SEHNR and CDR2 FQNEAQ come from the germline V gene (reference sequence). V was clipped by 4 bases and J by 1 base, with 17 bases between them. The CDR3 is CASSSGGGIGSNQPQHF. Here the CDR3 DNA reads TGTGCCAGCAGCTCCGGGGGGGGGATTGGAAGCAATCAGCCCCAGCATTTT.

The CDR3 sequence is CAWSPGHLNSPLHF. The CDR3 DNA is TGTGCCTGGAGCCCGGGACATCTTAATTCACCCCTCCACTTT. The gene calls are TRBV30 and TRBJ1-6; tentatively, D is TRBD1 (6 bases). Trimming stripped 3 bases from V and 6 bases from J, with 12 bases between. The CDR3 sequence is 14 residues long. Germline V CDR1 and CDR2: GTSNPN, SVGIG (reference sequence).

The CDR3 nucleotides are TGTGCCAGCAGCTCCAAACAGGGGCGCCCTAATGAAAAACTGTTTTTT. Residues: CASSSKQGRPNEKLFF. The chain employs TRBV7-2 and TRBJ1-4; 7 positions match TRBD1. Trimming took 4 bases from V and 3 from J; bases not matched to a gene: 8. This CDR3 has 16 amino acids. Germline CDR1 SGHTA, CDR2 FQGNSA.

V usage is TRBV28 and J usage is TRBJ2-7; possible D gene TRBD2, 6 bases. The CDR3 spans 14 residues. Germline CDR1 reads MDHEN; CDR2 reads SYDVKM. The V gene lost 5 bases and the J gene lost 1 base, with 12 bases spanning the gap. CDR3 sequence: CASSPGGESYEQYF. The CDR3 DNA follows: TGTGCCAGCAGTCCAGGCGGGGAGTCCTACGAGCAGTACTTC.

This clone was picked up a small number of times. The chain carries TRBV29-1 and TRBJ1-2; TRBD1 might be the D (5 bases). V lost 4 bases to trimming and J lost 2 bases, with 17 bases between them. The length of the CDR3 is 15 residues. Germline V lookup: CDR1 SQVTM, CDR2 ANQGSEA. The CDR3 region is CSVGVGGTVNYGYTF. In nucleotides, the CDR3 is TGCAGCGTTGGGGTCGGCGGGACGGTAAACTATGGCTACACCTTC.